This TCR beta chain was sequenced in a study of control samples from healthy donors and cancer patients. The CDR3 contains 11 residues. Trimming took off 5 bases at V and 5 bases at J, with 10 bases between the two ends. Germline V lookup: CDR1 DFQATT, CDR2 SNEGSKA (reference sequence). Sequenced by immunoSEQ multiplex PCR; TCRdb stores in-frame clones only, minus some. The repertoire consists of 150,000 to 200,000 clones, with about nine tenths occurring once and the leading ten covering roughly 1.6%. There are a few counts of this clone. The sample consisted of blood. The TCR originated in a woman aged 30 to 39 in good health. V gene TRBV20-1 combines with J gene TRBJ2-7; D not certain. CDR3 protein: CSALLVNEQYF. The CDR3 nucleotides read TGCAGTGCTCTCCTAGTGAACGAGCAGTACTTC.